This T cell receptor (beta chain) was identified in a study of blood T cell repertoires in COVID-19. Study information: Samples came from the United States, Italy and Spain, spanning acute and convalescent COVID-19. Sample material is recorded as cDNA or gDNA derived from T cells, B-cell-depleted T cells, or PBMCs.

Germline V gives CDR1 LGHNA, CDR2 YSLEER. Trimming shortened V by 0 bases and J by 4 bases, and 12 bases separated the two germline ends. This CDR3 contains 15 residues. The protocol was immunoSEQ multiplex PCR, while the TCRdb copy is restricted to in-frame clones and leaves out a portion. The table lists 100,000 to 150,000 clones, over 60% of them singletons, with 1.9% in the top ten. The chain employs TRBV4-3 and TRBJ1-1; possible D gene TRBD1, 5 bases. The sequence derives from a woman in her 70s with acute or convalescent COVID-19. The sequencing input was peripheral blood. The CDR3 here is CASSQDSRGITEAFF. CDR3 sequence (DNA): TGCGCCAGCAGCCAAGATAGTAGGGGAATCACTGAAGCTTTCTTT.